Below, 24 T cell receptor beta chains from the same sample are listed, as sequenced in a study of blood T cell repertoires in COVID-19. The method was immunoSEQ multiplex PCR; TCRdb's version includes in-frame clones alone and lacks a portion of them. This table holds about 74,000 clones, approximately 90% found once. The source material was peripheral blood. Every receptor here comes from a woman aged 55 to 70 with active COVID-19.

This rearrangement joins TRBV18 to TRBJ2-4; TRBD2 matches 7 bases. Germline loops: CDR1 KGHSH, CDR2 LQKENI. Trimming took 3 bases from V and 2 from J; bases not matched to a gene: 10. CDR3 length: 17 residues. This CDR3 reads CASSPPTGGRTKNIQYF. CDR3 in DNA: TGTGCCAGCTCACCCCCGACGGGCGGGAGAACCAAAAACATTCAGTACTTC.

The chain uses TRBV9 and TRBJ2-7; weak D call: TRBD2 (5 bases). This CDR3 has 12 amino acids. Germline V gene sequence: CDR1 SGDLS, CDR2 YYNGEE. Trimming took 4 bases from V and 4 from J, leaving 9 bases between them. CDR3 coding DNA: TGTGCCAGCAGCCCTTCGGGGTACGAGCAGTACTTC. Residues: CASSPSGYEQYF.

The chain's CDR3 is CASSLGTLQETQYF. CDR3 DNA sequence: TGTGCCAGCAGCTTGGGGACACTCCAAGAGACCCAGTACTTC. The chain couples TRBV7-2 to TRBJ2-5, with D perhaps TRBD1 (6 bases). Germline values: CDR1 SGHTA, CDR2 FQGNSA. The CDR3 extends over 14 amino acids. The germline V and J ends were trimmed by 3 bases and 1 base, with 9 bases remaining between them. Full variable domain (missing parts from reference TRBV7-2 and TRBJ2-5): GAGVSQSPSNKVTEKGKDVELRCDPISGHTALYWYRQSLGQGLEFLIYFQGNSAPDKSGLPSDRFSAERTGGSVSTLTIQRTQQEDSAVYLCASSLGTLQETQYFGPGTRLLVL.

The chain recombines TRBV29-1 with TRBJ2-1; 11 bases line up with TRBD2. Looked up from germline, CDR1 is SQVTM and CDR2 is ANQGSEA. CDR3 length: 14 residues. Trimming at V came to 4 bases and at J to 4 bases, leaving 3 bases not matched to a gene. The CDR3 reads CSVGLAGRYNEQFF. The CDR3 bases are TGCAGCGTTGGACTAGCGGGACGGTACAATGAGCAGTTCTTC.

This chain uses TRBV27 with TRBJ2-3; possible D gene TRBD1, 5 bases. The V gene lost 2 bases and the J gene lost 0 bases, with 12 bases spanning the gap. The CDR3 spans 16 residues. CDR1 and CDR2 (germline): MNHEY, SMNVEV (reference sequence). CDR3 bases: TGTGCCAGCAGTTTAAGCCCAGGGCCTAGCACAGATACGCAGTATTTT. Translation gives CASSLSPGPSTDTQYF.

The genes are TRBV28 and TRBJ2-3; 9 nucleotides align to TRBD2. V was pared by 2 bases and J by 3 bases, with 3 bases of the junction left unmatched. The CDR3 length is 15 residues. Germline CDR1 MDHEN, CDR2 SYDVKM. The CDR3 region has the DNA TGTGCCAGCAGTTTAGCGGGAGGGCGGACAGATACGCAGTATTTT. Translating it yields CASSLAGGRTDTQYF. The whole variable domain, filled in from reference TRBV28 and TRBJ2-3, reads DVKVTQSSRYLVKRTGEKVFLECVQDMDHENMFWYRQDPGLGLRLIYFSYDVKMKEKGDIPEGYSVSREKKERFSLILESASTNQTSMYLCASSLAGGRTDTQYFGPGTRLTVL.

The CDR3 loop is CASRTGMGSNSPLHF. Written as DNA, the CDR3 is TGTGCCAGCAGAACAGGGATGGGCTCTAATTCACCCCTCCACTTT. The rearrangement uses TRBV2 and TRBJ1-6, with D possibly being TRBD1 (6 bases). The CDR3 has 15 residues. Germline V gene sequence: CDR1 SNHLY, CDR2 FYNNEI. V lost 6 bases and J 6 bases, leaving 15 bases between the germline ends. The variable domain in full, completed from reference TRBV2 and TRBJ1-6, reads EPEVTQTPSHQVTQMGQEVILRCVPISNHLYFYWYRQILGQKVEFLVSFYNNEISEKSEIFDDQFSVERPDGSNFTLKIRSTKLEDSAMYFCASRTGMGSNSPLHFGNGTRLTVT.

CDR3 nucleotides: TGTGCCAGCAGCGCCTTACTCGGAGAGACCCAGTACTTC. This translates into CASSALLGETQYF. The genes are TRBV9 and TRBJ2-5, with D hard to call. The V end lost 3 bases, the J end lost 4 bases, and 10 bases lay between the germline ends. The CDR3 extends over 13 amino acids. Germline values: CDR1 SGDLS, CDR2 YYNGEE.

The chain uses TRBV20-1 and TRBJ2-1, with D uncertain. The V end lost 4 bases, the J end lost 13 bases, and 14 bases lay between the germline ends. Per germline, CDR1 DFQATT and CDR2 SNEGSKA (reference sequence). The CDR3 sequence is 11 residues long. The CDR3 nucleotides are TGCAGTGCTATCCCTTGGGCTCACCAGTTCTTC. It encodes CSAIPWAHQFF.

The rearrangement joins TRBV7-2 to TRBJ2-1; possibly TRBD1 for D (5 bases). Germline V gene lookup returns CDR1 SGHTA and CDR2 FQGNSA. The germline V and J ends were trimmed by 3 bases and 6 bases, with 12 bases remaining between them. CDR3 length equals 14 residues. The CDR3, as DNA: TGTGCCAGCAGCTTGGCCCAAAGGGGCAATGAGCAGTTCTTC. It codes for CASSLAQRGNEQFF.

This chain uses TRBV28 with TRBJ1-3; D unclear. The CDR3 covers 15 residues. Germline lookup yields CDR1 MDHEN and CDR2 SYDVKM. Deletions cut 6 bases from V and 2 bases from J, with 14 bases between. For the CDR3, the DNA is TGTGCCAGCAGATTGTATAGCGTCCCTGGAAACACCATATATTTT. Translating it yields CASRLYSVPGNTIYF.

This chain connects TRBV5-1 to TRBJ2-2, with unresolved D. Trimming pared 4 bases from V and 2 bases from J, leaving 9 bases between. The CDR3 runs to 14 residues. CDR1 is SGHRS, CDR2 YFSETQ, per germline. The CDR3 sequence is CASSRDSNTGELFF. In DNA form, the CDR3 reads TGCGCCAGCAGCCGCGACTCCAACACCGGGGAGCTGTTTTTT.

This CDR3 is CASSLFVTGTSGSAGNEQFF. DNA of the CDR3: TGCGCCAGCAGCTTGTTCGTAACCGGGACTAGCGGGAGCGCGGGCAATGAGCAGTTCTTC. The chain combines TRBV5-1 with TRBJ2-1; 14 bases align to TRBD2. The V segment lost 1 base and the J segment 6 bases; nucleotides outside the gene matches: 15. The CDR3 consists of 20 residues. The V gene's germline CDR1 is SGHRS and CDR2 YFSETQ. Based on the CDR3 plus reference TRBV5-1 and TRBJ2-1, the full variable domain is KAGVTQTPRYLIKTRGQQVTLSCSPISGHRSVSWYQQTPGQGLQFLFEYFSETQRNKGNFPGRFSGRQFSNSRSEMNVSTLELGDSALYLCASSLFVTGTSGSAGNEQFFGPGTRLTVL.

The V gene is TRBV5-1, the J gene TRBJ2-5; TRBD1 agrees at 8 bases. J was trimmed by 5 bases and V by 0 bases; bases with no gene match: 6. The CDR3 length is 15 residues. Looked up from germline, CDR1 is SGHRS and CDR2 is YFSETQ. The CDR3 DNA follows: TGCGCCAGCAGCTTGGGACAGGGGAATGGCGAGACCCAGTACTTC. Encoded protein: CASSLGQGNGETQYF.

V is TRBV5-1 and J is TRBJ2-1; 7 bases are shared with TRBD2. J lost 5 bases, V lost 1 base, and 6 bases had no gene match. Germline CDR1 and CDR2: SGHRS and YFSETQ. CDR3 size: 15 residues. DNA of the CDR3: TGCGCCAGCAGCTTGTTGGGGGGGTCGAACAATGAGCAGTTCTTC. Translated: CASSLLGGSNNEQFF.

The rearrangement joins TRBV4-2 to TRBJ1-1; D is possibly TRBD1 (5 bases). Germline V gene sequence: CDR1 LGHNA, CDR2 YNFKEQ. The length of the CDR3 is 16 residues. V shed 2 bases and J shed 0 bases, with 13 bases lying between them. The CDR3 protein is CASSQRTGGMNTEAFF. The CDR3, as DNA: TGTGCCAGCAGCCAAAGGACGGGGGGGATGAACACTGAAGCTTTCTTT.

The chain has TRBV2 and TRBJ2-5; 11 nucleotides align to TRBD2. Germline V gene sequence: CDR1 SNHLY, CDR2 FYNNEI. This CDR3 region has 16 residues. After removal of 5 bases from V and 4 bases from J, the junction contained 9 bases not matched to a gene. CDR3 bases: TGTGCCAGCAGTAAACCGACTAGCGGGGAGGTAGAGACCCAGTACTTC. It is translated as CASSKPTSGEVETQYF.

This clone was detected only a few times. The chain joins TRBV9 to TRBJ2-1; 7 bases are shared with TRBD2. This CDR3 spans 18 amino acids. Germline CDR1 is SGDLS and CDR2 is YYNGEE. J was trimmed by 4 bases and V by 3 bases; bases with no gene match: 16. Here the CDR3 reads CASSAQGLTSLNYNEQFF. The CDR3, as DNA: TGTGCCAGCAGCGCCCAAGGCTTGACTAGCCTCAATTACAATGAGCAGTTCTTC.

V and J are TRBV14 and TRBJ1-1; TRBD1 is a possible D gene (5 bases). The germline V gene has CDR1 SGHDN and CDR2 FVKESK. This CDR3 has 14 residues. Between the trimmed V and J ends, which lost 4 bases and 6 bases, there was a span of 15 bases. The CDR3 DNA is TGTGCCAGCAGCCGCCCAGGGATTCCGGCTGAAGCTTTCTTT. As protein: CASSRPGIPAEAFF.

The chain combines TRBV5-1 with TRBJ2-1, with TRBD2 matching over 7 bases. V gave up 4 bases and J gave up 6 bases; unmatched junction bases: 7. From germline, CDR1 is SGHRS and CDR2 YFSETQ. The CDR3 sequence is 14 residues long. Here the CDR3 DNA reads TGCGCCAGCAGCCCGGGGGGACCAGGCAATGAGCAGTTCTTC. This sequence encodes CASSPGGPGNEQFF.

J is TRBJ1-5 and V is TRBV29-1; no clear D. V was trimmed by 4 bases and J by 0 bases, leaving 7 bases between them. The CDR3 runs 13 residues. The germline V gene encodes CDR1 SQVTM and CDR2 ANQGSEA. CDR3 sequence (DNA): TGCAGCGTTGCCCGGGATAGCAATCAGCCCCAGCATTTT. This encodes CSVARDSNQPQHF.

V gene TRBV6-5 combines with J gene TRBJ1-5, with D unresolved. Germline CDR1 is MNHEY and CDR2 is SVGAGI. Trimming removed 4 bases from V and 3 bases from J, with 7 bases in between. CDR3 length: 13 residues. The CDR3 region has the DNA TGTGCCAGCAGTTTCGAGGCCAATCAGCCCCAGCATTTT. Its translation: CASSFEANQPQHF.

This clone was seen just once. The rearrangement uses TRBV19 and TRBJ2-1; 11 nucleotides line up with TRBD2. J was trimmed by 11 bases and V by 5 bases; bases with no gene match: 11. Germline values: CDR1 LNHDA, CDR2 SQIVND (reference sequence). This CDR3 comprises 15 residues. CDR3 sequence reads: CASSAGTSGAVKQFF. CDR3 DNA: TGTGCCAGTAGTGCCGGGACTAGCGGAGCAGTGAAGCAGTTCTTC.

The chain carries TRBV7-6 and TRBJ2-2; 7 bases are shared with TRBD2. Germline V gives CDR1 SGHVS, CDR2 FNYEAQ. Trimming removed 1 base from V and 3 bases from J; junction bases left unmatched: 11. This CDR3 has 18 residues. CDR3 nucleotides: TGTGCCAGCAGCTTAGTTAGGCGCGCTAGCGGACACACCGGGGAGCTGTTTTTT. It codes for CASSLVRRASGHTGELFF.